The entry below gives a single T cell receptor (beta chain) sequence along with its context. The authors prepared UMI-labeled TRB cDNA libraries by 5' RACE. From its re-call of the 5' RACE reads, TCRdb lists each CDR3 protein once, without DNA. This repertoire includes 43,000 or so distinct CDR3 sequences. The data originate from a study of CXCR3-negative and CXCR3-positive naive CD8 T cells. The germline V gene encodes CDR1 SGHTA and CDR2 FQGTGA. The CDR3 is 15 amino acids. The gene calls are TRBV7-3 and TRBJ2-7; without DNA, the TCRdb call of TRBD2 cannot be checked. The receptor's source is a human donor in good health. Some clones in this sample may be carry-over from other donors' samples. Sample: naive CXCR3- CD8+ T cells from blood. Subset specified: CD45RO-CCR7+CD27+CD95- naive CD8+ T cells lacking CXCR3 (TNR3-). The chain's CDR3 is CASSARGRAGDEQYF.